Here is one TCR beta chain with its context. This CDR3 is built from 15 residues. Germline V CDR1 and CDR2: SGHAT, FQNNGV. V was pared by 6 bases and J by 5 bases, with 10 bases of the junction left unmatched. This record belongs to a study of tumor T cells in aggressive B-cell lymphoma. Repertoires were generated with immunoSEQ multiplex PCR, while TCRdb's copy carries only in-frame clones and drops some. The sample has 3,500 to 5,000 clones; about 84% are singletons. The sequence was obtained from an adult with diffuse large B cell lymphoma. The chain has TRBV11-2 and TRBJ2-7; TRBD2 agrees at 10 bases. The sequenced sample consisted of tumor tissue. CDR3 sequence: CASSFVSGGFDEQYF. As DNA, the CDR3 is TGTGCCAGCAGTTTCGTTAGCGGGGGGTTCGACGAGCAGTACTTC.